The 17 T cell receptor beta chains in this list originate from one sample, sequenced in a study of cytomegalovirus exposure and HLA in healthy donors. A multiplex PCR was run with 60 Vbeta primers and 13 Jbeta primers. The assay was immunoSEQ multiplex PCR, and TCRdb's table has in-frame clones only and misses some. The sample contains fewer than 200,000 clones, 80% of which appear only once. Specimen: PBMCs. These receptors were taken from a young man in good health and CMV-seronegative.

In this sample, this clone turned up once. This chain uses TRBV30 with TRBJ1-4; 8 nucleotides match TRBD1. The CDR3 totals 13 residues. CDR1 is GTSNPN and CDR2 is SVGIG in the germline V gene (reference sequence). V dropped 1 base and J dropped 8; count of bases not matched to a gene: 3. The CDR3 protein is CAWSGGQVEKLFF. CDR3 sequence (DNA): TGTGCCTGGAGTGGGGGACAGGTAGAAAAACTGTTTTTT.

The CDR3 sequence is CASSSWPQGDSYNSPLHF. As DNA, the CDR3 is TGTGCCAGCAGCTCATGGCCTCAGGGGGACTCCTATAATTCACCCCTCCACTTT. The genes are TRBV7-6 and TRBJ1-6; 7 bases align to TRBD1. This CDR3 is built from 18 residues. From germline, CDR1 is SGHVS and CDR2 FNYEAQ. The ends lost 4 bases at V and 0 bases at J; junction bases unmatched: 9.

The V gene is TRBV10-3, the J gene TRBJ1-4; D not certain. V was cut by 6 bases and J by 0 bases, with 14 bases left in between. In germline, CDR1 is ENHRY, CDR2 SYGVKD. This CDR3 is built from 16 residues. The CDR3 region is CAIRGDGSATNEKLFF. The CDR3 DNA reads TGTGCCATCAGGGGCGACGGCTCTGCAACTAATGAAAAACTGTTTTTT.

This chain connects TRBV2 to TRBJ2-1; 10 bases are shared with TRBD2. CDR1 is SNHLY and CDR2 is FYNNEI in the germline V gene. V gave up 6 bases and J gave up 5 bases; unmatched junction bases: 10. The CDR3 is 16 amino acids. This chain's CDR3 is CASSLLAGGTNNEQFF. The CDR3 nucleotides are TGTGCCAGCAGCCTTTTAGCGGGGGGAACCAACAATGAGCAGTTCTTC.

The chain combines TRBV7-9 with TRBJ2-5, with D hard to call. The germline V and J ends were trimmed by 1 base and 7 bases, with 13 bases remaining between them. The germline V gene has CDR1 SEHNR and CDR2 FQNEAQ (reference sequence). This CDR3 spans 14 amino acids. The CDR3 sequence: CASSLDRGLVTQYF. The CDR3 nucleotides are TGTGCCAGCAGCTTAGATCGTGGGCTGGTGACCCAGTACTTC.

This clone was detected once. This chain joins TRBV7-9 and TRBJ2-1; 9 bases fit TRBD2. The CDR3 has 15 residues. The V segment lost 10 bases and the J segment 2 bases; nucleotides outside the gene matches: 9. In germline, CDR1 is SEHNR, CDR2 FQNEAQ (reference sequence). Written as DNA, the CDR3 is TGTGCCAAGGGAAGCGGCGGGGGGGCCTACAATGAGCAGTTCTTC. It yields the protein CAKGSGGGAYNEQFF.

This clone was observed a few times. V and J are TRBV11-2 and TRBJ2-3, with a possible D match to TRBD1 (6 bases). The V gene's germline CDR1 is SGHAT and CDR2 FQNNGV. CDR3 length: 16 residues. V lost 4 bases and J lost 2, with 16 bases in between. The CDR3 coding sequence is TGTGCCAGCAGCTCACAGGGTGGTAGAGCCACAGATACGCAGTATTTT. Amino acid sequence: CASSSQGGRATDTQYF.

This clone was observed a handful of times. This rearrangement joins TRBV14 to TRBJ2-7; TRBD1 matches 9 bases. The CDR3 spans 16 residues. Trimming cost V 3 bases and J 6 bases; bases outside gene matches: 12. Germline V gene data show CDR1 as SGHDN and CDR2 as FVKESK. In nucleotides, the CDR3 is TGTGCCAGCAGCCATGGCCCCGGGACAGGGCCCCTCGAGCAGTACTTC. Its translation is CASSHGPGTGPLEQYF. The full variable domain, its missing parts supplied by reference TRBV14 and TRBJ2-7, is EAGVTQFPSHSVIEKGQTVTLRCDPISGHDNLYWYRRVMGKEIKFLLHFVKESKQDESGMPNNRFLAERTGGTYSTLKVQPAELEDSGVYFCASSHGPGTGPLEQYFGPGTRLTVT.

The chain recombines TRBV10-2 with TRBJ1-1; D is perhaps TRBD1 (5 bases). The CDR3 is 15 amino acids. Trimming took 2 bases from V and 3 from J, leaving 13 bases between them. Germline CDR1 reads WSHSY; CDR2 reads SAAADI. CDR3 coding DNA: TGCGCCAGCAGTGAGGTTGGAGGGGCGGACACTGAAGCTTTCTTT. This sequence encodes CASSEVGGADTEAFF.

The chain couples TRBV28 to TRBJ1-4, with 7 bases aligning to TRBD1. Germline V gene sequence: CDR1 MDHEN, CDR2 SYDVKM. This CDR3 has 13 residues. The V segment lost 7 bases and the J segment 8 bases; nucleotides outside the gene matches: 7. CDR3 in amino acids: CASKGAGREKLFF. CDR3 sequence (DNA): TGTGCCAGCAAGGGGGCAGGGAGGGAAAAACTGTTTTTT. Full variable domain (remainder filled in from reference TRBV28 and TRBJ1-4): DVKVTQSSRYLVKRTGEKVFLECVQDMDHENMFWYRQDPGLGLRLIYFSYDVKMKEKGDIPEGYSVSREKKERFSLILESASTNQTSMYLCASKGAGREKLFFGSGTQLSVL.

This clone has a single count. The chain combines TRBV10-3 with TRBJ2-3, with 7 nucleotides matching TRBD1. The J call may not be correct, given that the DNA end is closer to TRBJ1-5. CDR3 size: 18 residues. Per germline, CDR1 ENHRY and CDR2 SYGVKD. In nucleotides, the CDR3 is TGTGCCATCAGTGAACCAATCTTTAGACAGGGTGGAACAGATACGCAGCATTTT. It is translated as CAISEPIFRQGGTDTQHF.

The V and J genes are TRBV5-1 and TRBJ2-7; 9 nucleotides align to TRBD1. The CDR3 loop spans 18 amino acids. V dropped 0 bases and J dropped 1; count of bases not matched to a gene: 11. Germline lookup yields CDR1 SGHRS and CDR2 YFSETQ. The CDR3 DNA reads as TGCGCCAGCAGCTTGGCCCTAGCCGGGACAGGGCCTTCCTACGAGCAGTACTTC. Its translation is CASSLALAGTGPSYEQYF.

There are a few counts of this clone. The CDR3 nucleotides are TGTGCCAGCAGCTTAGGGGCAGGCGTGAACACAGATACGCAGTATTTT. This translates into CASSLGAGVNTDTQYF. The rearrangement uses TRBV7-6 and TRBJ2-3; no firm D call. V lost 1 base to trimming and J lost 2 bases, with 13 bases between them. This CDR3 is 16 amino acids long. CDR1 SGHVS and CDR2 FNYEAQ come from the germline V gene.

CDR3 nucleotides: TGTGCCAGCGCCCCGGACATCTGGAACACCATATATTTT. It specifies CASAPDIWNTIYF. The rearrangement joins TRBV6-5 to TRBJ1-3, with a tentative D call TRBD1 (5 bases). The V gene's germline CDR1 is MNHEY and CDR2 SVGAGI. Trimming cost V 8 bases and J 7 bases, with 15 bases left between them. The CDR3 is 13 amino acids.

The chain couples TRBV5-1 to TRBJ2-5; TRBD2 agrees at 11 bases. CDR3 length equals 20 residues. Trimming took 0 bases from V and 1 from J; bases not matched to a gene: 14. Germline V CDR1 and CDR2: SGHRS, YFSETQ. In nucleotides, the CDR3 is TGCGCCAGCAGCTTGGCCGGCCCTAGCGGGAGGAGAACTTCCCAAGAGACCCAGTACTTC. It is translated as CASSLAGPSGRRTSQETQYF.

This clone was seen only once. The V gene is TRBV7-8, the J gene TRBJ1-1, with 7 nucleotides matching TRBD1. Unmatched junction bases numbered 15, after V lost 4 bases and J lost 4 bases. CDR3 length equals 17 residues. Germline-derived CDR1 and CDR2 are SGHVS and FQNEAQ. The DNA of the CDR3 is TGTGCCAGCAGCTATTACAGGGGCGAGGGGTCGGGCACTGAAGCTTTCTTT. Protein sequence: CASSYYRGEGSGTEAFF.

CDR3 residues: CAWRLRGLQETQYF. As DNA, the CDR3 is TGTGCCTGGAGGCTCAGGGGGCTCCAAGAGACCCAGTACTTC. The chain combines TRBV30 with TRBJ2-5; 8 bases match TRBD1. The CDR3 has 14 amino acids. After removal of 3 bases from V and 1 base from J, the junction contained 4 bases not matched to a gene. The germline V gene encodes CDR1 GTSNPN and CDR2 SVGIG (reference sequence). Variable domain in full (rest from reference TRBV30 and TRBJ2-5): SQTIHQWPATLVQPVGSPLSLECTVEGTSNPNLYWYRQAAGRGLQLLFYSVGIGQISSEVPQNLSASRPQDRQFILSSKKLLLSDSGFYLCAWRLRGLQETQYFGPGTRLLVL.